The 5 T cell receptor beta chains below come from one sample, sequenced in a study of blood T cell repertoires in COVID-19. Sequencing was performed with immunoSEQ multiplex PCR; in TCRdb, only in-frame clones are kept and a portion is missing. The table records 150,000 to 200,000 clones, 70% to 90% of them present only once. What was sequenced was peripheral blood. All receptors come from a man aged 40-49 years with acute or convalescent COVID-19.

The genes are TRBV24-1 and TRBJ2-1, with TRBD2 as a possible D gene (6 bases). From germline, CDR1 is KGHDR and CDR2 SFDVKD. The CDR3 is 15 residues long. V was shortened by 5 bases and J by 6 bases, with 16 bases between the two germline ends. As DNA, the CDR3 is TGTGCCACCAGTGGTGTTAAGGCCGGGAGCAATGAGCAGTTCTTC. This translates into CATSGVKAGSNEQFF.

The rearrangement links TRBV10-3 to TRBJ2-3; TRBD2 is a possible D gene (7 bases). Germline CDR1 and CDR2: ENHRY and SYGVKD. With 8 bases removed from V and 3 bases from J, the gap between germline ends came to 15 bases. The CDR3 is 14 amino acids. The CDR3 here is CAIWGGAGTDTQYF. CDR3 DNA: TGTGCCATCTGGGGGGGGGCGGGGACAGATACGCAGTATTTT.

The chain combines TRBV25-1 with TRBJ1-4; TRBD1 matches at 7 bases. The CDR3 is 16 residues long. V lost 7 bases and J lost 8; bases outside the gene matches: 16. The germline V gene has CDR1 MGHDK and CDR2 SYGVNS. CDR3 sequence (DNA): TGTGCCAGCACAAGTGCAGGGTCAGGGGGGAAAGAAAAACTGTTTTTT. Protein: CASTSAGSGGKEKLFF.

V is TRBV2 and J is TRBJ1-1, with D possibly TRBD1 on 5 matching bases. CDR3 length: 13 residues. V dropped 5 bases and J dropped 2 bases, with 9 bases sitting between them. The germline CDR1 and CDR2 sequences are SNHLY and FYNNEI. The CDR3 protein is CASSLQGNTEAFF. Here the CDR3 DNA reads TGTGCCAGCAGTCTTCAGGGTAACACTGAAGCTTTCTTT.

The rearrangement joins TRBV28 to TRBJ1-5; D remains unclear. Germline-derived CDR1 and CDR2 are MDHEN and SYDVKM. The CDR3 extends over 12 amino acids. Between the trimmed V and J ends, which lost 1 base and 5 bases, there was a span of 3 bases. The chain's CDR3 is CASSLSYQPQHF. CDR3 sequence (DNA): TGTGCCAGCAGTTTATCGTATCAGCCCCAGCATTTT.